This is a list of T cell receptor beta chains from one sample in a study of response to subunit inactivated influenza vaccine. TCRdb ran MiXCR on the RT-PCR reads and lists one entry per CDR3 protein. The sample contains hundreds of thousands of distinct CDR3 sequences, about 8% of which appear only once. Material: PBMCs from blood, obtained 23 months after vaccination. Every receptor here comes from a man between 50 and 70 years old who received an inactivated influenza vaccine. Each CDR3 is given with its conserved first and last residue. Each record gives: V gene, J gene, clone size, CDR3 protein. The size of a clone is reported for some rows only, either as once, few or many, or as a class for expanded clones.

TRBV12-3/TRBV12-4,TRBJ1-2,many,CASSLRGDYGYTF
TRBV19,TRBJ1-4,few,CASSIAGEKLFF
TRBV28,TRBJ2-1,few,CASSFRQEVVVYNEQFF
TRBV29-1,TRBJ2-1,-,CSVRTGGFDEQFF
TRBV28,TRBJ1-5,many,CASSLLTPRDRDWVSNQPQHF
TRBV24-1,TRBJ2-3,many,CATRDRVTDTQYF
TRBV9,TRBJ2-7,few,CASSVEGGRAYEQYF
TRBV20-1,TRBJ1-5,few,CSATPRGGVVNQPQHF
TRBV28,TRBJ2-5,-,CASTFRVAGVETQYF
TRBV7-9,TRBJ2-3,few,CAAALGGSQYTDTQYF
TRBV6-6,TRBJ2-3,few,CAGTGTTTDTQYF
TRBV4-2,TRBJ2-1,many,CASSLSGSSFNEQFF
TRBV14,TRBJ2-1,-,CASSHVGHSANEQFF
TRBV9,TRBJ2-1,few,CASSVSTTGDHEQFF
TRBV4-3,TRBJ2-7,many,CASSLETGSLYEQYF
TRBV5-5,TRBJ1-5,-,CASSLTGTGGSNQPQHF
TRBV3-1,TRBJ1-1,few,CASSQFRKNTEAFF
TRBV11-3,TRBJ2-2,-,CASSTDGRLDTGELFF
TRBV27,TRBJ2-1,many,CASSSRTSGGNEQFF
TRBV29-1,TRBJ2-3,-,CSVEEAHLTQYF
TRBV20-1,TRBJ2-7,-,CSARDPDSGSW
TRBV29-1,TRBJ2-7,-,CSVGMTDPYEQYF
TRBV5-6,TRBJ2-2,few,CASSSPRGTGELFF
TRBV5-1,TRBJ2-3,-,CASSSEGTGTDTQYF
TRBV7-2,TRBJ2-7,-,CASSLDHALGRYEQYF
TRBV20-1,TRBJ2-7,many,CSASGSGSLDEQYF